The 31 T cell receptor beta chains presented below share a single source sample, sequenced in a study of tumor-infiltrating lymphocytes in primary liver carcinoma. From unsorted bulk tissue weighing about 20-31 mg, DNA and RNA were co-extracted. TCR beta cDNA was reverse-transcribed from about 500 ng of total RNA. The reaction used a constant-region primer and ProtoScript II reverse transcriptase. Library construction for TCR beta comprised three nested multiplex PCR rounds performed with slightly modified ARM-PCR. In the first two PCR rounds, TRBV1-TRBV30 forward primers were paired with a C-beta reverse primer, and each round lasted approximately 9 cycles. TCRdb reprocessed the multiplex PCR reads via MiXCR and lists one record per CDR3 protein. The sample yields some 43,000 distinct CDR3 sequences, about two thirds seen once. Sequenced material: liver tumor tissue from sampling region 5. Subset indicated: tumor region T5, tumor centre. These receptors were collected from a man aged 40-49 years with primary liver carcinoma and hepatitis B virus infection.

As regards this clonotype: Being one base from a much bigger clone, this may be a read error. The V and J genes are TRBV5-1 and TRBJ2-3, with D tentatively TRBD1 (5 bases). This CDR3 has 17 residues. The germline gives CDR1 SGHRS, CDR2 YFSETQ. Between the trimmed V and J ends, which lost 1 base and 1 base, there was a span of 16 bases. The CDR3 loop is CASSLSWGGVCTDTQYF. CDR3 sequence (DNA): TGCGCCAGCAGCTTGAGTTGGGGCGGAGTATGCACAGATACGCAGTATTTT.

Note on this clonotype: Relative to the germline gene, one junction end is altered; a read error may explain this. The chain employs TRBV14 and TRBJ2-1; TRBD2 matches 8 bases. Germline-derived CDR1 and CDR2 are SGHDN and FVKESK. CDR3 length equals 15 residues. Here the CDR3 DNA reads TGTACCAGCAGTGCCGCAGCGGGAGCCTACAATGAGCAGTTCTTC. It yields the protein CTSSAAAGAYNEQFF.

Worth noting for this clonotype: Sequence at one end of the junction differs from germline and may be a read error. The genes are TRBV11-2 and TRBJ2-5, with D possibly matching TRBD1 (6 bases). Germline V gives CDR1 SGHAT, CDR2 FQNNGV. The CDR3 runs 14 residues. The CDR3 DNA sequence: TGTGTCAGCAGCTTATGGGACACGCGAGAGGCCCAGTACTTC. Its protein product is CVSSLWDTREAQYF.

The chain employs TRBV11-2 and TRBJ2-3; 13 bases match TRBD2. The germline CDR1 and CDR2 sequences are SGHAT and FQNNGV. The CDR3 extends over 18 amino acids. V shed 11 bases and J 5 bases; nucleotides not matched to a gene: 19. CDR3 amino acids: CAYSLTTSGRAGRDTQYF. The CDR3 DNA reads as TGTGCCTACAGCTTAACCACTAGCGGGAGGGCGGGGCGAGATACGCAGTATTTT.

This clonotype was counted once. Likely a read error: the CDR3 ends without its conserved phenylalanine or tryptophan. The V call is TRBV15, the J call TRBJ2-7; the D gene is possibly TRBD2 (6 bases). V lost 0 bases and J 6 bases, leaving 12 bases between the germline ends. Germline lookup yields CDR1 LNHNV and CDR2 YYDKDF (reference sequence). The CDR3 is made up of 14 amino acids. CDR3 sequence: CATSRERLVAEQYL. In DNA, the CDR3 is TGTGCCACCAGCAGAGAAAGACTAGTGGCCGAGCAGTACCTC.

Notes on this clonotype: Given the absence of the conserved phenylalanine or tryptophan at the CDR3 end, a read error is likely. No DNA is shown, since the ends of the CDR3 on it are uncertain; the CDR3 is the one TCRdb lists. The V and J genes are TRBV24-1 and TRBJ2-1; the table gives TRBD2 as D, unverified against the DNA. The CDR3 extends over 13 residues, inclusive of both ends. In germline, CDR1 is KGHDR, CDR2 SFDVKD. The CDR3 loop reads CATQMGARNEEFL.

This clonotype was seen ten or more times. V and J are TRBV28 and TRBJ2-3, with D maybe TRBD1 (6 bases). V lost 5 bases and J 4 bases, leaving 10 bases between the germline ends. The CDR3 has 13 residues. CDR1 MDHEN and CDR2 SYDVKM come from the germline V gene. The CDR3 sequence: CASSLTGSDTQYF. CDR3 in DNA: TGTGCCAGCAGTCTAACAGGGTCAGATACGCAGTATTTT.

Remarks on this clonotype: The CDR3 ends on some other residue instead of the conserved phenylalanine or tryptophan, so this is likely a read error. The chain has TRBV5-5 and TRBJ1-1; D unclear. The CDR3 is made up of 14 amino acids. Germline V gene sequence: CDR1 SGHKS, CDR2 YYEKEE (reference sequence). The CDR3 nucleotides are TGCGCCAGCAGCTTGGTCCCAGAGAACACTGAAGCTTTCGTT. Its protein is CASSLVPENTEAFV.

Only a few counts were recorded for this clonotype. This chain uses TRBV25-1 with TRBJ2-1; 10 bases agree with TRBD1. The V and J ends lost 2 bases and 4 bases, in that order; junction bases with no gene match: 5. Per the germline V gene, CDR1 is MGHDK and CDR2 is SYGVNS. This CDR3 comprises 16 residues. The CDR3 reads CASSEGGQGTYNEQFF. In DNA form, the CDR3 reads TGTGCCAGCAGTGAAGGGGGACAGGGGACTTACAATGAGCAGTTCTTC.

This clonotype has at least ten counts. This chain links TRBV5-1 with TRBJ2-1; 11 bases map to TRBD1. Germline loops: CDR1 SGHRS, CDR2 YFSETQ. The CDR3 spans 15 residues. The junction had 9 bases not matched to a gene; V was cut back by 5 bases and J by 8 bases. DNA of the CDR3: TGCGCCAGCAGGACAGGACAGGGGGCCCAGGATGAGCAGTTCTTC. Translated: CASRTGQGAQDEQFF.

The chain couples TRBV11-2 to TRBJ2-7, with D possibly TRBD2 on 5 matching bases. Germline V CDR1 and CDR2: SGHAT, FQNNGV. Trimming stripped 9 bases from V and 4 bases from J, with 16 bases between. The CDR3 covers 13 residues. This CDR3 is CASSSEGLYEQYF. CDR3 in DNA: TGTGCCAGTAGTAGTGAGGGCCTATACGAGCAGTACTTC.

For this clonotype: A read error may produce the germline difference seen at one junction end. V and J are TRBV4-1 and TRBJ2-1; TRBD2 aligns across 9 bases. CDR1 MGHRA and CDR2 YSYEKL come from the germline V gene. The CDR3 spans 14 residues. The DNA for the CDR3 is TGCGCCAGCAACCTGGCGGGAGGGTACAATGAGGAGTTCTTC. Translating it yields CASNLAGGYNEEFF.

This clonotype was seen repeatedly, ten times or more. The chain combines TRBV28 with TRBJ1-2; 10 bases agree with TRBD1. The CDR3 has 14 amino acids. The V segment lost 6 bases and the J segment 8 bases; nucleotides outside the gene matches: 9. From germline, CDR1 is MDHEN and CDR2 SYDVKM. The CDR3 sequence is CASRNPGQGSGYTF. As DNA, the CDR3 is TGTGCCAGCAGGAACCCGGGACAGGGGAGCGGCTACACCTTC.

As regards this clonotype: At one boundary the junction diverges from the germline segment, which might be a read error. The chain joins TRBV10-3 to TRBJ1-1; D not resolved. The germline CDR1 and CDR2 sequences are ENHRY and SYGVKD. The length of the CDR3 is 14 residues. CDR3 bases: TGTGACATCAGTGACACATTAAGGGACACTGAAGCTTTCTTT. As protein: CDISDTLRDTEAFF.

To note about this clonotype: The junction shows a germline mismatch at one end, possibly a read error. The chain recombines TRBV7-8 with TRBJ2-1; D might be TRBD2 (7 bases). Germline V gene lookup returns CDR1 SGHVS and CDR2 FQNEAQ. This CDR3 has 17 amino acids. CDR3 coding DNA: TGTGCCAGCAGCTTAAATGGGGGGGGCCAATCCTACAACGAGCAGTTCTTC. This gives the protein CASSLNGGGQSYNEQFF.

Notes on this clonotype: The CDR3 end shows no conserved phenylalanine or tryptophan, and so a read error is likely. The chain is built from TRBV6-6 and TRBJ2-7; D call uncertain. Germline V gene data show CDR1 as MNHNY and CDR2 as SVGAGI (reference sequence). Deletions cut 10 bases from V and 7 bases from J, with 23 bases between. There are 14 residues in the CDR3. The CDR3 here is CANKPRTQAREQYS. The CDR3 bases are TGTGCCAACAAACCTAGGACCCAGGCCCGGGAGCAGTACTCC.

CDR3 nucleotides: TGTGCCAGCTTGGGACAGGGATTTGTTGAAGCTTTCTTT. Its translation is CASLGQGFVEAFF. This chain uses TRBV5-8 with TRBJ1-1, with 9 bases identical to TRBD1. Germline V gene lookup returns CDR1 SGHTS and CDR2 YDEGEE. V was clipped by 7 bases and J by 7 bases; unmatched bases: 8. The CDR3 length is 13 residues.

A note on this clonotype: Germline and junction disagree at one end, which may indicate a read error. This sequence joins TRBV6-1 and TRBJ2-1, with 8 bases matching TRBD2. The V gene's germline CDR1 is MNHNS and CDR2 SASEGT. This CDR3 is built from 16 residues. CDR3 DNA sequence: TGTGCCAGCAGCGAGAGCCCGGGAGGGGTAACCAATAAGCAGTTCTTT. Translation: CASSESPGGVTNKQFF.

V is TRBV19 and J is TRBJ2-5; D is unresolved. The V and J ends lost 3 bases and 5 bases respectively, with 10 bases between them. The CDR3 loop spans 13 amino acids. The germline V gene encodes CDR1 LNHDA and CDR2 SQIVND (reference sequence). The CDR3: CASSMTPRETQYF. CDR3 DNA sequence: TGTGCCAGTAGTATGACTCCCAGGGAGACCCAGTACTTC.

This clonotype was seen ten or more times. J is TRBJ1-5 and V is TRBV12-3 or TRBV12-4, with D unresolved. The CDR3 covers 11 residues. Trimming cost V 1 base and J 5 bases, with 0 bases left between them. The CDR3 bases are TGTGCCAGCAGTTTAGATCAGCCCCAGCATTTT. This encodes CASSLDQPQHF.

On this clonotype: Compared with germline, one end of the junction differs, possibly owing to a read error. The rearrangement links TRBV11-2 to TRBJ2-1; D might be TRBD2 (6 bases). CDR3 length: 14 amino acids. Germline loops: CDR1 SGHAT, CDR2 FQNNGV. CDR3 DNA: TGTGCTAGCAGTTCAGCGGGCTCTGGGAATGAGCAGCTCTTC. It is translated as CASSSAGSGNEQLF.

This clonotype was counted a few times. The CDR3 sequence is CSASALGTGGSLYEKLFF. CDR3 nucleotide sequence: TGCAGTGCTAGTGCCCTCGGGACAGGGGGCTCCCTTTATGAAAAACTGTTTTTT. This chain connects TRBV20-1 to TRBJ1-4, with 12 bases lining up with TRBD1. Trimming at V came to 3 bases and at J to 6 bases, leaving 14 bases not matched to a gene. Germline lookup yields CDR1 DFQATT and CDR2 SNEGSKA (reference sequence). The CDR3 covers 18 residues.

The chain has TRBV6-5 and TRBJ2-1; 9 positions agree with TRBD2. This CDR3 has 16 amino acids. Germline CDR1 reads MNHEY; CDR2 reads SVGAGI. The junction had 11 bases not matched to a gene; V was cut back by 7 bases and J by 4 bases. The CDR3 nucleotides read TGTGCCAGCAATCGCCAGGGACTAGCAGGATACAATGAGCAGTTCTTC. Encoded protein: CASNRQGLAGYNEQFF.

The chain couples TRBV4-1 to TRBJ2-1; a possible D gene is TRBD1 (7 bases). This CDR3 contains 17 residues. The V end lost 4 bases, the J end lost 9 bases, and 25 bases lay between the germline ends. Germline lookup yields CDR1 MGHRA and CDR2 YSYEKL. CDR3 region: CASSLEARVQGRSEQFF. CDR3 DNA: TGCGCCAGCAGCCTAGAGGCGAGAGTACAGGGGAGGAGTGAGCAGTTCTTC.

On this clonotype itself: Germline is not matched at one junction end, which may reflect a read error. The chain is built from TRBV4-1 and TRBJ2-7; 8 bases are shared with TRBD2. Germline V gene sequence: CDR1 MGHRA, CDR2 YSYEKL. The CDR3 has 15 amino acids. CDR3: CASSHELAGSYEQYF. CDR3 bases: TGCGCCAGCAGCCACGAGTTAGCGGGGTCCTACGAACAGTACTTC.

For this clonotype: A clone one base away is much larger, so this may be a read error. The V gene is TRBV28, the J gene TRBJ2-4; 9 bases match TRBD1. CDR3 length: 15 residues. J gave up 3 bases and V 7 bases, and 7 bases lay outside the gene matches. Germline assignment: CDR1 MDHEN and CDR2 SYDVKM. The CDR3 is CASNRQGVHKNIQYF. The CDR3 DNA reads TGTGCCAGCAATAGACAGGGGGTGCACAAAAACATTCAGTACTTC.

A note on this clonotype: Germline is not matched at one junction end, which may reflect a read error. This chain joins TRBV10-2 and TRBJ2-1; maybe TRBD2 (5 bases). The germline V gene has CDR1 WSHSY and CDR2 SAAADI. The CDR3 is made up of 14 amino acids. CDR3 residues: CASSGTSDYNELFF. The DNA of the CDR3 is TGCGCCAGCAGTGGAACTAGTGACTACAATGAGCTGTTCTTC.

As to this clonotype: Its ends do not fully match the called genes, so a read error is possible. The rearrangement joins TRBV6-5 to TRBJ1-1; 7 nucleotides align to TRBD1. Germline values: CDR1 MNHEY, CDR2 SVGAGI. The CDR3 runs 13 residues. The CDR3 reads CASSFRGNTEAFF. The CDR3 region has the DNA TGTGCCAGCAGTTTCAGGGGGAACACTGAGGCTTTCTTT.

The chain is built from TRBV10-3 and TRBJ1-2; no clear D gene. Germline loops: CDR1 ENHRY, CDR2 SYGVKD. The CDR3 consists of 14 residues. CDR3 nucleotides: TGTGTCCTCAGTGAATGGGCATCCAACTATGGCTACACCTTC. Residues: CVLSEWASNYGYTF.

The genes are TRBV10-2 and TRBJ2-1; D possibly matches TRBD1 or TRBD2 (5 bases each). Looked up from germline, CDR1 is WSHSY and CDR2 is SAAADI. The V gene lost 8 bases and the J gene lost 6 bases, with 20 bases spanning the gap. The CDR3 spans 15 residues. Written as DNA, the CDR3 is TGCGCCAGCGGTACCAGGGACCTCCTGGGCAATGAGCAGTTCTTC. Translated: CASGTRDLLGNEQFF.

The chain joins TRBV28 to TRBJ2-2; no clear D gene. Germline CDR1 is MDHEN and CDR2 is SYDVKM. Trimming removed 1 base from V and 3 bases from J, with 15 bases in between. The CDR3 covers 17 residues. The CDR3 bases are TGTGCCAGCAGTTTATCTTCGACACTAAAGGACACCGGGGAGCTGTTTTTT. Amino acid sequence: CASSLSSTLKDTGELFF.